The rows below give T cell receptor beta chains drawn from one sample of a study of response to subunit inactivated influenza vaccine. TCRdb ran MiXCR on the RT-PCR reads and lists one entry per CDR3 protein. Of some 540,000 distinct CDR3 sequences listed, roughly a quarter were seen once; the top ten hold under 3.5%. The same sample was also studied in work on T cells expressing NK-cell markers.

This specimen consisted of CD4+ T cells sorted from PBMCs, obtained 12 days after vaccination. All receptors derive from a man aged 50 to 60 who received an inactivated influenza vaccine. The CDR3 runs from the conserved cysteine through the conserved F or W. The order of the fields is J gene, clone size, D gene, V gene, CDR3 length, CDR3 protein, CDR3 DNA. A D gene is named only where the DNA matches it firmly. Not all rows give a size; the values are once, few, many and, for expanded clones, a class.

j_call: TRBJ2-7
clone_size: once
d_call: -
v_call: TRBV21-1
cdr3_length: 17
cdr3_aa: CASSKATTGTHHYEQYF
cdr3_nt: TGTGCCAGCAGCAAAGCCACGACAGGGACCCATCACTACGAGCAGTACTTC

j_call: TRBJ1-1
clone_size: few
d_call: -
v_call: TRBV20-1
cdr3_length: 13
cdr3_aa: CSASPGAYTEAFF
cdr3_nt: TGCAGTGCTAGTCCCGGGGCCTACACTGAAGCTTTCTTT

j_call: TRBJ2-7
clone_size: few
d_call: TRBD1
v_call: TRBV27
cdr3_length: 14
cdr3_aa: CASSKRQGASEQYF
cdr3_nt: TGTGCCAGCAGTAAACGACAGGGAGCTAGCGAGCAGTACTTC

j_call: TRBJ2-6
clone_size: many
d_call: -
v_call: TRBV29-1
cdr3_length: 13
cdr3_aa: CSVDPSRANVLTF
cdr3_nt: TGCAGCGTAGACCCCTCTAGGGCCAACGTCCTGACTTTC

j_call: TRBJ2-1
clone_size: few
d_call: TRBD2
v_call: TRBV7-9
cdr3_length: 17
cdr3_aa: CASSLAVGGSGDNEQFF
cdr3_nt: TGTGCCAGCAGCTTAGCTGTCGGTGGTAGCGGGGACAATGAGCAGTTCTTC

j_call: TRBJ2-7
clone_size: -
d_call: -
v_call: TRBV21-1
cdr3_length: 13
cdr3_aa: CASSKHSHPEQYF
cdr3_nt: TGTGCCAGCAGCAAGCACAGCCACCCGGAGCAGTACTTC

j_call: TRBJ2-7
clone_size: few
d_call: TRBD1
v_call: TRBV20-1
cdr3_length: 15
cdr3_aa: CSARDTNRGRGEQYF
cdr3_nt: TGCAGTGCTAGAGATACAAACAGGGGCCGGGGCGAGCAGTACTTC

j_call: TRBJ2-5
clone_size: few
d_call: -
v_call: TRBV7-6
cdr3_length: 14
cdr3_aa: CASSLGDAIETQYF
cdr3_nt: TGTGCCAGCAGCTTAGGGGACGCAATAGAGACCCAGTACTTC

j_call: TRBJ2-5
clone_size: -
d_call: -
v_call: TRBV11-2
cdr3_length: 15
cdr3_aa: CASSARLGVGETQYF
cdr3_nt: TGTGCCAGCAGCGCCAGACTCGGGGTGGGAGAGACCCAGTACTTC

j_call: TRBJ2-5
clone_size: few
d_call: -
v_call: TRBV7-2
cdr3_length: 15
cdr3_aa: CASSLVNFVGETQYF
cdr3_nt: TGTGCCAGCAGCTTGGTTAATTTTGTCGGGGAGACCCAGTACTTC

j_call: TRBJ2-2
clone_size: few
d_call: -
v_call: TRBV3-1
cdr3_length: 15
cdr3_aa: CASSQEFRFGGELFF
cdr3_nt: TGTGCCAGCAGCCAAGAATTCAGGTTTGGCGGGGAGCTGTTTTTT

j_call: TRBJ1-2
clone_size: -
d_call: -
v_call: TRBV20-1
cdr3_length: 13
cdr3_aa: CSASFVYGYGYTF
cdr3_nt: TGCAGTGCTAGCTTCGTTTATGGCTATGGCTACACCTTC

j_call: TRBJ2-7
clone_size: many
d_call: TRBD2
v_call: TRBV20-1
cdr3_length: 17
cdr3_aa: CSASLAGLGQGPYEQYF
cdr3_nt: TGCAGTGCTTCACTAGCGGGATTGGGTCAAGGCCCCTACGAGCAGTACTTC

j_call: TRBJ2-3
clone_size: -
d_call: -
v_call: TRBV10-3
cdr3_length: 13
cdr3_aa: CAISEQASDTQYF
cdr3_nt: TGTGCCATCAGTGAACAGGCCTCAGATACGCAGTATTTT